This T cell receptor (beta chain) derives from a study of CD8 T cells in Susac syndrome. Study details: The Susac syndrome patients were therapy-naive, on corticosteroids, or on intravenous immunoglobulin alone at blood draw. Study-wide results and caveats: Clonal expansion did not appear in Susac syndrome CD4+ T cell repertoires. As acknowledged by the study, its TCR sequencing and HLA analysis included a relatively small number of individuals.

An input of about 0.5 to 1 ug of RNA was subjected to reverse transcription using random hexamers. TCRdb reprocessed the immunoSEQ multiplex PCR reads with MiXCR, giving one entry per CDR3 protein. The sample has about 240,000 distinct CDR3 sequences; almost 97% are singletons. CDR3 length: 11 residues. Trimming left V 9 bases short and J 6 bases short, with 11 bases between. Comments on this clonotype: What it binds is unknown.

The TCR sequence derives from a human donor with Susac syndrome. The rearrangement joins TRBV12-3 or TRBV12-4 to TRBJ1-1; no reliable D call. Sequenced material: CD4+ T cells from PBMCs. CDR3 coding DNA: TGTGCCAGTTCTATGGGAGCTGAAGCTTTCTTT. It specifies CASSMGAEAFF.